The source of this T cell receptor beta chain is a study of cytomegalovirus exposure and HLA in healthy donors. Findings and caveats of the study: A later analysis linked a missense DCLRE1C variant to TCR beta V- and J-gene trimming. A later analysis by the authors found several of the most significant clusters apparently linked to common viral pathogens. Through in vitro validation, three CMV-associated chains were shown to be specific for CMV antigens.

Germline assignment: CDR1 SEHNR and CDR2 FQNEAQ (reference sequence). V dropped 5 bases and J dropped 2; count of bases not matched to a gene: 7. The length of the CDR3 is 16 residues. With regard to this clone: Its specificity is not known.

13 Jbeta primers and 60 Vbeta primers were used for the PCR. TCRdb keeps only in-frame clones here, not all; method: immunoSEQ multiplex PCR. The table has about 130,000 clones, about 76% seen once. This TCR was recovered from a woman in her sixties or seventies in good health and CMV-seropositive. The V call is TRBV7-9, the J call TRBJ1-5; TRBD1 matches 9 bases. The sample consisted of PBMCs. CDR3 residues: CASSKGTGSGNQPQHF. CDR3 coding DNA: TGTGCCAGCAGCAAAGGGACAGGGAGTGGCAATCAGCCCCAGCATTTT.